A single sample is the source of the 6 T cell receptor beta chains below, sequenced in a study of CD8+ T cells in alopecia areata. Isolated RNA was reverse transcribed into cDNA used as the sequencing template. TCRdb keeps only in-frame clones here, not all; method: immunoSEQ multiplex PCR. The repertoire holds about 200,000 clones, 50% to 70% seen once, with 0.45% in the top ten. The sequenced sample was CD4+ T cells sorted from blood, obtained at week 0. Receptor source: a human donor with alopecia areata.

This chain links TRBV4-1 with TRBJ2-7; D is unclear. In germline, CDR1 is MGHRA, CDR2 YSYEKL. The V end was cut by 1 base, the J end by 1 base, with 11 bases between. This CDR3 contains 15 residues. CDR3 sequence reads: CASSQAQTASYEQYF. In DNA form, the CDR3 reads TGCGCCAGCAGCCAAGCGCAGACGGCATCCTACGAGCAGTACTTC.

The rearrangement uses TRBV4-1 and TRBJ1-5; D ambiguous. Germline V gives CDR1 MGHRA, CDR2 YSYEKL. The CDR3 runs to 13 residues. The V and J ends lost 1 base and 7 bases respectively, with 8 bases between them. Here the CDR3 DNA reads TGCGCCAGCAGCCAAGGAGGAGGGCAGCCCCAGCATTTT. It translates to CASSQGGGQPQHF.

The chain joins TRBV4-1 to TRBJ1-1; D not resolved. CDR1 and CDR2 (germline): MGHRA, YSYEKL. CDR3 length equals 12 residues. V dropped 6 bases and J dropped 4 bases, with 9 bases sitting between them. CDR3 loop: CASSRGSTEAFF. CDR3 bases: TGCGCCAGCAGTCGAGGAAGCACTGAAGCTTTCTTT.

Regarding this clone: Just one base apart from a much larger clone, this may be a read error. The same CDR3 also results from other DNA sequences found in this sample. This sequence joins TRBV2 and TRBJ2-3; D not certain. Trimming shortened V by 6 bases and J by 2 bases, and 3 bases separated the two germline ends. This CDR3 spans 11 amino acids. Germline CDR1 SNHLY, CDR2 FYNNEI. The CDR3 DNA follows: TGTGCCAGCAGCTACACAGATACGCAGTATTTT. Its translation: CASSYTDTQYF.

This clone has a handful of counts. The V and J genes are TRBV12-5 and TRBJ1-2; D not certain. Germline CDR1 and CDR2: LGHNT and FRNRAP. The V end was cut by 0 bases, the J end by 2 bases, with 19 bases between. The CDR3 sequence is 18 residues long. CDR3 in DNA: TGTGCTAGTGGTTTGGTACTTTCAGGCGACTGGCGGAACTATGGCTACACCTTC. Protein product: CASGLVLSGDWRNYGYTF. The full variable domain, rest sourced from reference TRBV12-5 and TRBJ1-2, is DARVTQTPRHKVTEMGQEVTMRCQPILGHNTVFWYRQTMMQGLELLAYFRNRAPLDDSGMPKDRFSAEMPDATLATLKIQPSEPRDSAVYFCASGLVLSGDWRNYGYTFGSGTRLTVV.

This chain uses TRBV4-2 with TRBJ2-5; D gene unclear. The germline V gene encodes CDR1 LGHNA and CDR2 YNFKEQ. V gave up 2 bases and J gave up 3 bases, with 7 bases separating them. The CDR3 runs 13 residues. CDR3: CASSQSTEETQYF. The CDR3 nucleotides read TGTGCCAGCAGCCAATCTACGGAAGAGACCCAGTACTTC.